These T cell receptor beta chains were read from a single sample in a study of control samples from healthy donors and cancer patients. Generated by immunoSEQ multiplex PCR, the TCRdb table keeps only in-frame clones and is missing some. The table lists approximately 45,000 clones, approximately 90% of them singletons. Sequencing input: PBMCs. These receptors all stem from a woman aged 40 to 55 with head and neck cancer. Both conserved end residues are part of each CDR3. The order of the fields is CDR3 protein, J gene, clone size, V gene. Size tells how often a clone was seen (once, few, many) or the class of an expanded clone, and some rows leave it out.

CDR3 protein: CAWSRTGPRSYEQYF
J gene: TRBJ2-7
clone size: NA
V gene: TRBV30

CDR3 protein: CASKLKHSNTEAFF
J gene: TRBJ1-1
clone size: NA
V gene: TRBV3-1/TRBV3-2

CDR3 protein: CASSPRTSYLIHNEQFF
J gene: TRBJ2-1
clone size: once
V gene: TRBV19

CDR3 protein: CASSFKETQYF
J gene: TRBJ2-5
clone size: once
V gene: TRBV5-6

CDR3 protein: CASSLGDQPQHF
J gene: TRBJ1-5
clone size: NA
V gene: TRBV12-3/TRBV12-4

CDR3 protein: CASSSGLAVNTGELFF
J gene: TRBJ2-2
clone size: once
V gene: TRBV5-1

CDR3 protein: CASSKERVLETYEQYF
J gene: TRBJ2-7
clone size: NA
V gene: TRBV21-1

CDR3 protein: CASSMTGLDTGELFF
J gene: TRBJ2-2
clone size: NA
V gene: TRBV7-3

CDR3 protein: CASSWDGANYGYTF
J gene: TRBJ1-2
clone size: NA
V gene: TRBV7-3

CDR3 protein: CASREKYLGQLYSNQPQHF
J gene: TRBJ1-5
clone size: NA
V gene: TRBV6-4

CDR3 protein: CASSEGPGQGRSAF
J gene: TRBJ1-2
clone size: NA
V gene: TRBV6-1

CDR3 protein: CASSGESSYNEQFF
J gene: TRBJ2-1
clone size: NA
V gene: TRBV19

CDR3 protein: CASSPQGNEQFF
J gene: TRBJ2-1
clone size: NA
V gene: TRBV28

CDR3 protein: CASSQEGGDRVEKLFF
J gene: TRBJ1-4
clone size: NA
V gene: TRBV14

CDR3 protein: CASSVVPSQSSGNTIYF
J gene: TRBJ1-3
clone size: NA
V gene: TRBV9

CDR3 protein: CASSESRLSYEQYF
J gene: TRBJ2-7
clone size: NA
V gene: TRBV10-1

CDR3 protein: CASSQVDRGHTF
J gene: TRBJ1-2
clone size: few
V gene: TRBV3-1/TRBV3-2

CDR3 protein: CASSPQPSGGYTF
J gene: TRBJ1-2
clone size: NA
V gene: TRBV18